This TCR beta chain was retrieved from a study of shared clonotypes between healthy human individuals. CDR3 length: 13 residues. Germline CDR1 SGDLS, CDR2 YYNGEE. V lost 0 bases and J lost 5, with 9 bases in between. Notes on the study in general: Naive subsets generally had larger estimated richness than memory subsets.

Replicate PCRs run on sorted subsets employed 200 to 250 ng DNA, around 31,000 T cell genomes. In the study's own analysis: Filtering was not the same, since immunoSEQ gave junction-only sequences without quality scores. Assay used: immunoSEQ multiplex PCR; TCRdb lists only in-frame clones, some missing. The V and J calls and clone size come from that table; D and trimming were worked out from the DNA. The table shows 2.3 million or so clones, with 90% to 95% occurring only once. The study drew all its donors from Caucasian adults living in Nashville, Tennessee. This clone came up once. The antigen is unknown.

The sequenced material came from naive CD4+ T cells from PBMCs. The sample's subset: CD45RA+ positively selected. The source is a man younger than 35 in good health. Some clones in this sample may be carry-over from other donors' samples. The chain employs TRBV9 and TRBJ2-7, with D hard to call. The CDR3 DNA is TGTGCCAGCAGCGTAGACGAGACCCACGAGCAGTACTTC. The encoded protein is CASSVDETHEQYF.